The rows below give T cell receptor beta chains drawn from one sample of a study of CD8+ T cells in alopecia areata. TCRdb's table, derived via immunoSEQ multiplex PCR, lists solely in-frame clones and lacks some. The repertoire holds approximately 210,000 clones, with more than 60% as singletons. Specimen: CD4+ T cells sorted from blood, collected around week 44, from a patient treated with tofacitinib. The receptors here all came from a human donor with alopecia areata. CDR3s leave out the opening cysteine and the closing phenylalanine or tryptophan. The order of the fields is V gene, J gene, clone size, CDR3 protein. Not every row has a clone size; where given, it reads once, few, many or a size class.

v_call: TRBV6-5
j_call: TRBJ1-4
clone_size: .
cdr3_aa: ASSYSGTVNEKLF

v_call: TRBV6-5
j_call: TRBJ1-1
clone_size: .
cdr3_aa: ASSYYPGAEAF

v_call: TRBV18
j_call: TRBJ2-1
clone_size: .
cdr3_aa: ASSAQYNEQF

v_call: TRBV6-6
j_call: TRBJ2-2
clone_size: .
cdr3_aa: ASRSVGQNTGELF

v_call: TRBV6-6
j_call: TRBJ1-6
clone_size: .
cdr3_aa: ASSYSDGDSPLH

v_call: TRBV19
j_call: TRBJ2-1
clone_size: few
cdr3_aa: ASSSGVSYGEQF

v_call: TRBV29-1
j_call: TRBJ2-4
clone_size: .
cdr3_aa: SVEAYGGQY

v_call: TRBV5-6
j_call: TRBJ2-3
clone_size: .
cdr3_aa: ASSLGTSVFTDTQY

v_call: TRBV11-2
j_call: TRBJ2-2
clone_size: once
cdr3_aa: ASSRGTLTGELF

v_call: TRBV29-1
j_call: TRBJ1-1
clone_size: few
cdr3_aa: SVDRVNTEAF

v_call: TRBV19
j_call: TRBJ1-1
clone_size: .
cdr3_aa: ASSIRAGEAF

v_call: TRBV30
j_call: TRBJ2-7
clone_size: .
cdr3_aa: AWSKGDRGVGEQY

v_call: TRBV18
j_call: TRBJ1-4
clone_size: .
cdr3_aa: ASSLRSEKLF

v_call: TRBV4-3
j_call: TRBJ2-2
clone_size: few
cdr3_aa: ASSPELLARELF

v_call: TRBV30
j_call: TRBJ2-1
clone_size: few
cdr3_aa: AWASPPRNEQF

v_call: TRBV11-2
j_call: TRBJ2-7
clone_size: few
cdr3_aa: ASSPLGRGNSYEQY

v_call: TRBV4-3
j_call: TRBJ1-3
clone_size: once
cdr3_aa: ASSQEGSSGNTIY

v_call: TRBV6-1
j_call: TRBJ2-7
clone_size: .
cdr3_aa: ASEHFYEQY

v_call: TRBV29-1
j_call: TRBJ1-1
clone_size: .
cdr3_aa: SVHQGGSEAF

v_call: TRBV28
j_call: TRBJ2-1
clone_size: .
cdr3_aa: ASSGGTSGYNEQF

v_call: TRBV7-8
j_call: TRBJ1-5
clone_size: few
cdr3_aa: ASSPAGTGNQPQH

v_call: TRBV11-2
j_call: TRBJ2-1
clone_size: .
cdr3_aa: ASSLVGLVLYEQF

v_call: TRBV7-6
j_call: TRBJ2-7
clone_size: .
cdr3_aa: ASSRKLGQGAGEQY

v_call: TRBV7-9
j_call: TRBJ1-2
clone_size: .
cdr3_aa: ASSIDRGHVYGYT

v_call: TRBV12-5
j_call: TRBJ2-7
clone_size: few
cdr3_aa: ASGLVRPGSREQY

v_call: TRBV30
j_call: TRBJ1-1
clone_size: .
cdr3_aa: AWTLGLNYEAF

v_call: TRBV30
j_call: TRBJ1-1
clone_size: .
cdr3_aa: AWSGGNTEAF

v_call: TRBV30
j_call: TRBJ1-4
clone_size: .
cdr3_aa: AWGKPEKLF

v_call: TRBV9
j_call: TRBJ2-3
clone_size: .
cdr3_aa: ASSVGGGTSTDTQY

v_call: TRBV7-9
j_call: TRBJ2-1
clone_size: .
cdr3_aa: ASSLGQGGYNEQF

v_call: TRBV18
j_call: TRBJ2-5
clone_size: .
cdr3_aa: ASSPANTLSGETQY

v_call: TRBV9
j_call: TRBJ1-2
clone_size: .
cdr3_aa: ASSPQTANYGYT

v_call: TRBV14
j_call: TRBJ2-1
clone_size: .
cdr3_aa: ASSQVWGIGNEQF

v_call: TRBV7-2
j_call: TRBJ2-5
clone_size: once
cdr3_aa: ASSNSGGWETQY

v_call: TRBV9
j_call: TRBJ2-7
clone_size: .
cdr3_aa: ASSVESDYEQY

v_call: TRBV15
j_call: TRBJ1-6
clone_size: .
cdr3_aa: ATSRDRGRRHSPLH

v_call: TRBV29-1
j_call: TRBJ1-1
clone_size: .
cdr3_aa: SVGQGFDTEAF

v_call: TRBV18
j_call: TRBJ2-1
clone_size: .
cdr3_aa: ASSPANNEQF

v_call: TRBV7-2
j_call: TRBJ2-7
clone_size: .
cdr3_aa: ASGVGTTEQY

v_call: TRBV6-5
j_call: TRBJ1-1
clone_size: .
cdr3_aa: ASSYSRVDTEAF